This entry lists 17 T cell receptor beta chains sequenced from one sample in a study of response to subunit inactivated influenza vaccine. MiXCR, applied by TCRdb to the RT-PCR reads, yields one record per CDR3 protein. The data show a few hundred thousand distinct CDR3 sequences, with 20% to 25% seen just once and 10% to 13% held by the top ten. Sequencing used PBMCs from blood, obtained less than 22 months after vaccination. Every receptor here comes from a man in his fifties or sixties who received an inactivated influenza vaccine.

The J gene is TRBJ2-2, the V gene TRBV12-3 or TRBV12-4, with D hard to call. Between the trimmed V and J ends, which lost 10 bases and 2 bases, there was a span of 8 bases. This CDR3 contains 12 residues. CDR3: CATLRNTGELFF. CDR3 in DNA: TGTGCCACCCTTAGAAACACCGGGGAGCTGTTTTTT.

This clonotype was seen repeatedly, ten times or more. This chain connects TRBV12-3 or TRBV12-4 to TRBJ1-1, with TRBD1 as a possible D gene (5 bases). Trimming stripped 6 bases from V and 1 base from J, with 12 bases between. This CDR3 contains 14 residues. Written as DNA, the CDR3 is TGTGCCAGCAGGCGTCTAGGGGCGAACACTGAAGCTTTCTTT. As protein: CASRRLGANTEAFF.

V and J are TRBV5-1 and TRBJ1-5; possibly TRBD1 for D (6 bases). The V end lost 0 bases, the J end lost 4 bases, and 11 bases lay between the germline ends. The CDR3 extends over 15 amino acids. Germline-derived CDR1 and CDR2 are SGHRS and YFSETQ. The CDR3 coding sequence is TGCGCCAGCAGCTTGGCAGGACAGCCTAATCAGCCCCAGCATTTT. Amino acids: CASSLAGQPNQPQHF.

Written as DNA, the CDR3 is TGTGCCAGCAGTATACAAGGACAGCACTATGGCTACACCTTC. Its protein product is CASSIQGQHYGYTF. This chain links TRBV28 with TRBJ1-2; the D gene is possibly TRBD1 (6 bases). Germline V gene data show CDR1 as MDHEN and CDR2 as SYDVKM. There are 14 residues in the CDR3. Trimming took off 5 bases at V and 3 bases at J, with 13 bases between the two ends.

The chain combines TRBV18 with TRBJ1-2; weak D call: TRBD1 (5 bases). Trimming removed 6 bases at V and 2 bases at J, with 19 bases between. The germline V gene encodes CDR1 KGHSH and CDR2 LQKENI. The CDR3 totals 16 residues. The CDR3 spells CASSTWGVDDNYGYTF. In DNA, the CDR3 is TGTGCCAGCTCGACCTGGGGGGTAGATGACAACTATGGCTACACCTTC. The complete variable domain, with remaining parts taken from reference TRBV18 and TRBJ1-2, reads NAGVMQNPRHLVRRRGQEARLRCSPMKGHSHVYWYRQLPEEGLKFMVYLQKENIIDESGMPKERFSAEFPKEGPSILRIQQVVRGDSAAYFCASSTWGVDDNYGYTFGSGTRLTVV.

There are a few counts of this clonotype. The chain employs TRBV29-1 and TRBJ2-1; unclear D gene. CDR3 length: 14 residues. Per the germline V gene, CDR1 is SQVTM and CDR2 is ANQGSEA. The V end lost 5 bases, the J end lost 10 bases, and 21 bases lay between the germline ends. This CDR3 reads CSVKSLDRRMEQFF. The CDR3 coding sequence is TGCAGCGTTAAGTCCCTTGATCGACGGATGGAGCAGTTCTTC.

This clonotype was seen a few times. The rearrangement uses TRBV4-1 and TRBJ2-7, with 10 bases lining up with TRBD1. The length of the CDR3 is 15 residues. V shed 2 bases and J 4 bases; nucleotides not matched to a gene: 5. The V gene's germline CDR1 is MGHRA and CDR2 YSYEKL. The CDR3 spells CASSQSGQGSYEQYF. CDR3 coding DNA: TGCGCCAGCAGCCAATCGGGACAGGGGAGTTACGAGCAGTACTTC.

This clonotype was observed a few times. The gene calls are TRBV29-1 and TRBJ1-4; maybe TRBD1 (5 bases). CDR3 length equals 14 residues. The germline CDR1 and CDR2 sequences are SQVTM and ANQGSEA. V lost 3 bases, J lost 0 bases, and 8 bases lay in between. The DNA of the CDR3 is TGCAGCGTTGATACGGGGGCAACTAATGAAAAACTGTTTTTT. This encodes CSVDTGATNEKLFF.

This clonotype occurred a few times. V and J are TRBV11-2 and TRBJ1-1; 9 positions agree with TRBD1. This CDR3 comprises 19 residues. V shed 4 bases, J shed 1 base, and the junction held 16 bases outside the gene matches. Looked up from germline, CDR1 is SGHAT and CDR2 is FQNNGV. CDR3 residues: CASSSVKTGTGRRNTEAFF. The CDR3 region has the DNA TGTGCCAGCAGCTCGGTCAAGACCGGGACAGGGCGGAGGAACACTGAAGCTTTCTTT.

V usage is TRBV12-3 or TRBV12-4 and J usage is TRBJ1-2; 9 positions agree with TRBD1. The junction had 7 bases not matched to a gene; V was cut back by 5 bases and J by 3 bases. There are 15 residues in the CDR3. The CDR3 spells CASSSRDRVHYGYTF. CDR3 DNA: TGTGCCAGCAGTAGCCGGGACAGGGTGCACTATGGCTACACCTTC.

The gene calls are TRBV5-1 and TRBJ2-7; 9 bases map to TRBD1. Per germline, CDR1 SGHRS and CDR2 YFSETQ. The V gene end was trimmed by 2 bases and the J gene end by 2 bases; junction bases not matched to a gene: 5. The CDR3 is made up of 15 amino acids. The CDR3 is CASSFTTGGPYEQYF. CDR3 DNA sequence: TGCGCCAGCAGCTTCACGACAGGGGGACCCTACGAGCAGTACTTC.

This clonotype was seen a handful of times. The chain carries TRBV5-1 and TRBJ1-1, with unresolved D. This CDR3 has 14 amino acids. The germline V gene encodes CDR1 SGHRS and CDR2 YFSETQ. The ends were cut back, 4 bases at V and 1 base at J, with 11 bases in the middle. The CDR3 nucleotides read TGCGCCAGCAGCCATGGGGTCAGGAACACTGAAGCTTTCTTT. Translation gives CASSHGVRNTEAFF.

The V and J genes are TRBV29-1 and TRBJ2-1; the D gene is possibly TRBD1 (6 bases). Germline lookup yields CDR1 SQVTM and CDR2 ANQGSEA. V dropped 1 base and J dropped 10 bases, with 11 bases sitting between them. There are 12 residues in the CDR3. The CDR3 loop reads CSVEGTGNEQFF. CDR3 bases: TGCAGCGTTGAAGGAACAGGGAACGAGCAGTTCTTC.

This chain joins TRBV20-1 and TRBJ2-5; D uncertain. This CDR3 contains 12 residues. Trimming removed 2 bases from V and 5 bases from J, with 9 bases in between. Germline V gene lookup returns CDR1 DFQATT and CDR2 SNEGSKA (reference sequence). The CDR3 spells CSARPSTETQYF. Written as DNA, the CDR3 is TGCAGTGCTAGACCTTCCACGGAGACCCAGTACTTC.

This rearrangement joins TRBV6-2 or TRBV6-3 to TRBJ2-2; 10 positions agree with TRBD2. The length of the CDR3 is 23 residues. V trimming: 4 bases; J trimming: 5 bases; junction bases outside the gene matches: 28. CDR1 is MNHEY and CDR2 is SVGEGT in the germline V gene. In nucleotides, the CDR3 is TGTGCCAGCAGTTCCTTCCCGGTTTGGACTAGCGGTCCACAGAACCGCCGGACCGGGGAGCTGTTTTTT. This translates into CASSSFPVWTSGPQNRRTGELFF.

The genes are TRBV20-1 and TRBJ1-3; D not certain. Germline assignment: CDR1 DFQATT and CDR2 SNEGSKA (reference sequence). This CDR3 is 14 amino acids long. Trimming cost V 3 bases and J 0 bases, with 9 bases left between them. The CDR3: CSASPSSSGNTIYF. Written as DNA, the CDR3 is TGCAGTGCTAGTCCGTCGAGCTCTGGAAACACCATATATTTT.

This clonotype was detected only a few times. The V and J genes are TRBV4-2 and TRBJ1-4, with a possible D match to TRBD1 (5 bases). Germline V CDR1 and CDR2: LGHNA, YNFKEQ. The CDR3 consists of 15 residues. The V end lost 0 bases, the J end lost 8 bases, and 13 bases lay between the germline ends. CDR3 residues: CASSQDLVRGEKLFF. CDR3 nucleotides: TGTGCCAGCAGCCAAGATCTGGTGCGGGGCGAAAAACTGTTTTTT.